Listed below are T cell receptor beta chains from one sample, sequenced in a study of siplizumab effects on memory and regulatory T cells. Assay used: immunoSEQ multiplex PCR; TCRdb lists only in-frame clones, some missing. The data show 100,000 or so clones, with about 91% seen just once and 2.6% held by the top ten. The sample was CD4+ T cells sorted from blood. These receptors all come from a human donor in good health. Some clones in this sample may be carry-over from other donors' samples. Each CDR3 is given with its conserved first and last residue. The order of the fields is CDR3 protein, CDR3 DNA, clone size, J gene, D gene, V gene. The D gene is left open where the match is weak. Size is stated for part of the rows, as once, few or many counts, or as a class when the clone is expanded.

CDR3: CASSQESLGGELFF; DNA: TGCGCCAGCAGCCAAGAATCTCTGGGCGGGGAGCTGTTTTTT; size: .; J: TRBJ2-2; D: .; V: TRBV4-1
CDR3: CASSAPGQGTGTQYF; DNA: TGTGCCAGCAGCGCCCCGGGACAGGGGACAGGTACGCAGTATTTT; size: .; J: TRBJ2-3; D: TRBD1; V: TRBV2
CDR3: CASSFPQGQGSIAFF; DNA: TGTGCCAGCAGTTTTCCCCAGGGTCAGGGAAGTATAGCTTTCTTT; size: .; J: TRBJ1-1; D: .; V: TRBV28
CDR3: CASSQPTSGRDTQYF; DNA: TGCGCCAGCAGCCAGCCGACTAGCGGTAGGGATACGCAGTATTTT; size: .; J: TRBJ2-3; D: TRBD2; V: TRBV4-1
CDR3: CASSPGTVYGYTF; DNA: TGTGCCAGCTCGCCCGGGACGGTATATGGCTACACCTTC; size: .; J: TRBJ1-2; D: .; V: TRBV18
CDR3: CASSSTLTGRGRRDTQYF; DNA: TGTGCCAGCAGTTCCACCCTGACAGGCCGGGGCCGTAGGGATACGCAGTATTTT; size: .; J: TRBJ2-3; D: .; V: TRBV27
CDR3: CASSGWDGSTDTQYF; DNA: TGTGCCAGCAGTGGGTGGGACGGTAGCACAGATACGCAGTATTTT; size: .; J: TRBJ2-3; D: .; V: TRBV2
CDR3: CASSSSSGTDTQYF; DNA: TGCGCCAGCAGCTCATCTAGCGGCACAGATACGCAGTATTTT; size: .; J: TRBJ2-3; D: .; V: TRBV5-1
CDR3: CASSITRETYEQYF; DNA: TGTGCCAGTAGTATAACCAGGGAAACCTACGAGCAGTACTTC; size: .; J: TRBJ2-7; D: .; V: TRBV19
CDR3: CASSQRLRGEAFF; DNA: TGTGCCAGCAGTCAACGACTGCGGGGTGAAGCTTTCTTT; size: .; J: TRBJ1-1; D: .; V: TRBV6-1
CDR3: CASSPLTGMNTEAFF; DNA: TGTGCCAGCTCACCGCTGACAGGTATGAACACTGAAGCTTTCTTT; size: .; J: TRBJ1-1; D: .; V: TRBV18
CDR3: CSSERDRVDTEAFF; DNA: TGCAGCTCAGAACGGGACAGGGTTGACACTGAAGCTTTCTTT; size: .; J: TRBJ1-1; D: TRBD1; V: TRBV29-1
CDR3: CSVEWGAVHNEQFF; DNA: TGCAGCGTTGAATGGGGAGCAGTACACAATGAGCAGTTCTTC; size: .; J: TRBJ2-1; D: .; V: TRBV29-1
CDR3: CASSHPTGANVLTF; DNA: TGTGCCAGCAGTCATCCGACTGGGGCCAACGTCCTGACTTTC; size: once; J: TRBJ2-6; D: .; V: TRBV7-8
CDR3: CASSSRQFDLDQPQHF; DNA: TGTGCCAGTAGTTCTAGACAGTTCGACCTGGATCAGCCCCAGCATTTT; size: .; J: TRBJ1-5; D: .; V: TRBV19
CDR3: CASSFESDTQYF; DNA: TGCGCCAGCAGCTTTGAAAGCGATACGCAGTATTTT; size: .; J: TRBJ2-3; D: .; V: TRBV5-1
CDR3: CASRSVLMNTGELFF; DNA: TGTGCCAGCAGATCGGTCCTGATGAACACCGGGGAGCTGTTTTTT; size: .; J: TRBJ2-2; D: .; V: TRBV7-2
CDR3: CASSFSGYEKLFF; DNA: TGTGCCAGCAGTTTCTCAGGGTATGAAAAACTGTTTTTT; size: once; J: TRBJ1-4; D: .; V: TRBV27
CDR3: CASSIWTSGKDEQYF; DNA: TGTGCCAGTAGTATCTGGACTAGCGGGAAGGACGAGCAGTACTTC; size: .; J: TRBJ2-7; D: TRBD2; V: TRBV19
CDR3: CASAIPGGTSYGYTF; DNA: TGTGCCAGCGCCATCCCCGGCGGGACGAGCTATGGCTACACCTTC; size: few; J: TRBJ1-2; D: .; V: TRBV18
CDR3: CASSELGGPGELFF; DNA: TGTGCCAGCAGTGAATTGGGGGGTCCCGGGGAGCTGTTTTTT; size: .; J: TRBJ2-2; D: .; V: TRBV2
CDR3: CASSQQTHYGYTF; DNA: TGTGCCAGTAGTCAGCAGACTCACTATGGCTACACCTTC; size: .; J: TRBJ1-2; D: .; V: TRBV19
CDR3: CASSVGTGAEKLFF; DNA: TGTGCCAGCAGTGTCGGGACAGGGGCTGAAAAACTGTTTTTT; size: once; J: TRBJ1-4; D: TRBD1; V: TRBV6-1
CDR3: CASRSGLRAFF; DNA: TGTGCCAGCCGTTCGGGACTTCGGGCTTTCTTT; size: .; J: TRBJ1-1; D: .; V: TRBV28
CDR3: CASSKVGIGGYTIYF; DNA: TGTGCCAGCAGCAAAGTTGGGATCGGAGGTTACACCATATATTTT; size: .; J: TRBJ1-3; D: .; V: TRBV21-1
CDR3: CASSLLVGELFF; DNA: TGTGCCAGCAGTTTATTAGTCGGGGAGCTGTTTTTT; size: .; J: TRBJ2-2; D: .; V: TRBV9
CDR3: CATSRSYGTSGSRNANTGELFF; DNA: TGTGCCACCAGCAGAAGTTACGGGACTAGCGGGAGTCGAAACGCGAACACCGGGGAGCTGTTTTTT; size: .; J: TRBJ2-2; D: TRBD2; V: TRBV15
CDR3: CASSVGGPSGSLDTQYF; DNA: TGTGCCAGCAGCGTCGGAGGGCCTAGCGGGAGTTTGGATACGCAGTATTTT; size: .; J: TRBJ2-3; D: TRBD2; V: TRBV9
CDR3: CASSWGTSGVSPDTQYF; DNA: TGTGCCAGCAGCTGGGGGACTAGCGGGGTGTCTCCAGATACGCAGTATTTT; size: .; J: TRBJ2-3; D: TRBD2; V: TRBV5-6
CDR3: CATIFRSRRGITGNTIYF; DNA: TGTGCCACCATCTTCAGATCCAGGAGGGGAATAACTGGAAACACCATATATTTT; size: once; J: TRBJ1-3; D: .; V: TRBV15
CDR3: CASSIKSNQPQHF; DNA: TGTGCCAGTAGTATAAAGAGCAATCAGCCCCAGCATTTT; size: .; J: TRBJ1-5; D: .; V: TRBV19
CDR3: CASSPPKGQPQHF; DNA: TGTGCCAGCTCACCGCCAAAAGGACAGCCCCAGCATTTT; size: .; J: TRBJ1-5; D: .; V: TRBV18
CDR3: CASSVSSGQDYGYTF; DNA: TGTGCCAGCAGCGTGAGCTCCGGACAGGACTATGGCTACACCTTC; size: .; J: TRBJ1-2; D: TRBD1; V: TRBV5-5
CDR3: CASSISRSTGRNEKLFF; DNA: TGCGCCAGCAGCATCTCCAGGTCGACAGGCCGAAATGAAAAACTGTTTTTT; size: .; J: TRBJ1-4; D: .; V: TRBV5-1
CDR3: CASTPEGAGEQYF; DNA: TGCGCCAGCACGCCTGAGGGGGCGGGGGAGCAGTACTTC; size: .; J: TRBJ2-7; D: .; V: TRBV5-1
CDR3: CASSQDRNPSTDTQYF; DNA: TGCGCCAGCAGTCAGGATCGGAACCCAAGCACAGATACGCAGTATTTT; size: .; J: TRBJ2-3; D: .; V: TRBV23-1
CDR3: CASSNQGSSCEQYF; DNA: TGTGCCAGTAGTAACCAGGGGAGCTCCTGCGAGCAGTACTTC; size: .; J: TRBJ2-7; D: .; V: TRBV19
CDR3: CASSQRGEGFGGYTF; DNA: TGTGCCAGCAGCCAGAGGGGTGAGGGATTCGGTGGCTACACCTTC; size: .; J: TRBJ1-2; D: .; V: TRBV7-9
CDR3: CASSYMITGRAVEQYF; DNA: TGTGCCAGCAGTTATATGATAACCGGGAGGGCCGTCGAGCAGTACTTC; size: .; J: TRBJ2-7; D: TRBD2; V: TRBV6-6
CDR3: CASNNEQFF; DNA: TGTGCCAGCAACAATGAGCAGTTCTTC; size: few; J: TRBJ2-1; D: .; V: TRBV7-9
CDR3: CASSVGLERLGYEQYF; DNA: TGTGCCAGCAGCGTAGGCTTGGAGCGCTTGGGGTACGAGCAGTACTTC; size: few; J: TRBJ2-7; D: .; V: TRBV9
CDR3: CASSFVSATMNTEAFF; DNA: TGCGCCAGCAGCTTCGTCTCGGCAACGATGAACACTGAAGCTTTCTTT; size: .; J: TRBJ1-1; D: .; V: TRBV5-1
CDR3: CASSQGTRGHVYGYTF; DNA: TGCGCCAGCAGCCAAGGGACCCGGGGACACGTCTATGGCTACACCTTC; size: .; J: TRBJ1-2; D: .; V: TRBV4-1
CDR3: CASSPLDFPLTEQYF; DNA: TGTGCCAGCAGCCCCTTAGATTTTCCTCTCACCGAGCAGTACTTC; size: .; J: TRBJ2-7; D: .; V: TRBV7-6
CDR3: CSVEGQGNTAINYGYTF; DNA: TGCAGCGTTGAAGGCCAGGGGAATACAGCCATTAACTATGGCTACACCTTC; size: .; J: TRBJ1-2; D: .; V: TRBV29-1
CDR3: CAISESFPGQGDGDGTQYF; DNA: TGTGCCATCAGTGAGTCTTTCCCGGGACAGGGGGACGGAGACGGGACCCAGTACTTC; size: .; J: TRBJ2-5; D: TRBD1; V: TRBV10-3
CDR3: CASSLDFSYEQYF; DNA: TGCGCCAGCAGCTTGGACTTCTCCTACGAGCAGTACTTC; size: .; J: TRBJ2-7; D: .; V: TRBV5-1
CDR3: CASSHGTGYSNQPQHF; DNA: TGTGCCAGCAGCCACGGGACAGGTTATAGCAATCAGCCCCAGCATTTT; size: .; J: TRBJ1-5; D: TRBD1; V: TRBV5-6
CDR3: CASSEALNVVSRRETQYF; DNA: TGTGCCAGCAGTGAAGCGCTCAATGTGGTATCCCGGAGAGAGACCCAGTACTTC; size: .; J: TRBJ2-5; D: .; V: TRBV6-1
CDR3: CASSIRGVGETQYF; DNA: TGTGCCAGTAGTATCAGGGGAGTGGGGGAGACCCAGTACTTC; size: .; J: TRBJ2-5; D: .; V: TRBV19
CDR3: CASSQESTSGNTIYF; DNA: TGCGCCAGCAGCCAAGAGAGCACCTCTGGAAACACCATATATTTT; size: .; J: TRBJ1-3; D: .; V: TRBV4-1
CDR3: CAISEIREETQYF; DNA: TGTGCCATCAGTGAGATCCGGGAAGAGACCCAGTACTTC; size: .; J: TRBJ2-5; D: .; V: TRBV10-3
CDR3: CASSSPGHVNTGELFF; DNA: TGTGCCAGCAGTTCACCGGGACACGTAAACACCGGGGAGCTGTTTTTT; size: .; J: TRBJ2-2; D: .; V: TRBV28
CDR3: CASSLGTTNEQFF; DNA: TGCGCCAGCAGCTTGGGGACGACGAATGAGCAGTTCTTC; size: .; J: TRBJ2-1; D: .; V: TRBV5-1
CDR3: CASSFMGGTARDTQYF; DNA: TGCGCCAGCAGCTTCATGGGCGGGACGGCCCGAGATACGCAGTATTTT; size: .; J: TRBJ2-3; D: .; V: TRBV5-1